These 31 T cell receptor beta chains share one sample of origin, sequenced in a study of blood T cell repertoires in COVID-19. Assay used: immunoSEQ multiplex PCR; TCRdb lists only in-frame clones, some missing. This table holds about 110,000 clones, approximately 85% found once. The sequencing input was peripheral blood. The receptors here all came from a human donor in a cohort sampled during active COVID-19.

This clone is a singleton in its sample. The chain couples TRBV4-1 to TRBJ2-5; D is undetermined. The CDR3 spans 14 residues. Trimming removed 0 bases from V and 2 bases from J, with 7 bases in between. The germline V gene encodes CDR1 MGHRA and CDR2 YSYEKL. The chain's CDR3 is CASSQDAEQETQYF. CDR3 DNA: TGCGCCAGCAGCCAAGATGCGGAACAAGAGACCCAGTACTTC.

The J gene is TRBJ2-5, the V gene TRBV10-1, with D unclear. Germline CDR1 and CDR2: WNHNN and SYGVQD (reference sequence). This CDR3 is 13 amino acids long. V lost 2 bases to trimming and J lost 7 bases, with 11 bases between them. The CDR3 reads CASSEEVSPTQYF. The CDR3 nucleotides read TGCGCCAGCAGTGAGGAGGTCAGTCCGACCCAGTACTTC.

The genes are TRBV7-9 and TRBJ1-4, with 7 positions matching TRBD1. In germline, CDR1 is SEHNR, CDR2 FQNEAQ (reference sequence). Trimming at V came to 3 bases and at J to 5 bases, leaving 3 bases not matched to a gene. The CDR3 is 14 residues long. DNA of the CDR3: TGTGCCAGCAGCTTGGGACAGCTAAATGAAAAACTGTTTTTT. Amino acid sequence: CASSLGQLNEKLFF. Complete variable domain (other parts from reference TRBV7-9 and TRBJ1-4): DTGVSQNPRHKITKRGQNVTFRCDPISEHNRLYWYRQTLGQGPEFLTYFQNEAQLEKSRLLSDRFSAERPKGSFSTLEIQRTEQGDSAMYLCASSLGQLNEKLFFGSGTQLSVL.

The rearrangement uses TRBV6-5 and TRBJ2-7; D is perhaps TRBD1 (6 bases). Germline loops: CDR1 MNHEY, CDR2 SVGAGI. This CDR3 is built from 15 residues. V shed 0 bases and J shed 3 bases, with 12 bases lying between them. CDR3 DNA sequence: TGTGCCAGCAGTTACTCCGTATTACAGGGCTACGAGCAGTACTTC. Translation: CASSYSVLQGYEQYF.

This clone was detected only once. The CDR3 nucleotides are TGTGCCATCAGTGAGTCGGGACATGGGCCTAGCGGGATCGACGAGCAGTACTTC. This gives the protein CAISESGHGPSGIDEQYF. V gene TRBV10-3 combines with J gene TRBJ2-7; 9 nucleotides line up with TRBD2. This CDR3 spans 18 amino acids. After removal of 0 bases from V and 5 bases from J, the junction contained 14 bases not matched to a gene. CDR1 and CDR2 (germline): ENHRY, SYGVKD.

The V and J genes are TRBV30 and TRBJ1-6; 7 bases are shared with TRBD1. Per the germline V gene, CDR1 is GTSNPN and CDR2 is SVGIG (reference sequence). V lost 3 bases, J lost 8 bases, and 4 bases stayed unmatched. The CDR3 extends over 13 amino acids. The CDR3 sequence: CAWRRQGDSPLHF. The CDR3 DNA reads as TGTGCCTGGAGACGACAGGGAGATTCACCCCTCCACTTT.

The rearrangement joins TRBV7-9 to TRBJ2-7, with TRBD2 matching over 9 bases. The V gene's germline CDR1 is SEHNR and CDR2 FQNEAQ (reference sequence). This CDR3 is 15 amino acids long. J gave up 3 bases and V 3 bases, and 6 bases lay outside the gene matches. DNA for the CDR3: TGTGCCAGCAGCTTTAGCGGGAGTAGGGGCTACGAGCAGTACTTC. Its translation: CASSFSGSRGYEQYF.

This clone has just one count. The chain joins TRBV19 to TRBJ2-1, with TRBD2 matching 8 bases. The CDR3 totals 16 residues. Trimming removed 1 base from V and 3 bases from J; junction bases left unmatched: 5. The germline gives CDR1 LNHDA, CDR2 SQIVND (reference sequence). The CDR3 is CASSIAGGALYNEQFF. The CDR3 DNA reads as TGTGCCAGTAGTATAGCCGGGGGGGCCCTCTACAATGAGCAGTTCTTC. The variable domain in full, completed from reference TRBV19 and TRBJ2-1, reads DGGITQSPKYLFRKEGQNVTLSCEQNLNHDAMYWYRQDPGQGLRLIYYSQIVNDFQKGDIAEGYSVSREKKESFPLTVTSAQKNPTAFYLCASSIAGGALYNEQFFGPGTRLTVL.

The chain uses TRBV11-2 and TRBJ1-2; D is uncertain. Between the trimmed V and J ends, which lost 5 bases and 5 bases, there was a span of 24 bases. The germline gives CDR1 SGHAT, CDR2 FQNNGV. The CDR3 sequence is 17 residues long. Here the CDR3 DNA reads TGTGCCAGCAGCCAGCGGGCAGACCCCATCCCATGGTATGGCTACACCTTC. This codes for CASSQRADPIPWYGYTF.

The chain employs TRBV2 and TRBJ2-7, with a possible D match to TRBD1 (7 bases). The CDR3 spans 14 residues. Trimming cost V 1 base and J 6 bases, with 13 bases left between them. CDR1 and CDR2 (germline): SNHLY, FYNNEI. CDR3 bases: TGTGCCAGCAGTGAAGGACAGGGAGCGGGCGAGCAGTACTTC. Protein: CASSEGQGAGEQYF.

As to this clone: Other DNA sequences within the sample encode an identical CDR3. The chain carries TRBV10-2 and TRBJ1-3; 7 bases align to TRBD1. V was clipped by 4 bases and J by 3 bases; unmatched bases: 3. CDR3 length: 14 residues. Germline V lookup: CDR1 WSHSY, CDR2 SAAADI. The chain's CDR3 is CASSAGGGGNTIYF. CDR3 in DNA: TGCGCCAGCAGTGCAGGGGGAGGTGGAAACACCATATATTTT.

CDR3 nucleotides: TGTGCCAGCAAGGATAGGGGGCTGAGCGATGAGCAGTTCTTC. Translated, it gives CASKDRGLSDEQFF. The gene calls are TRBV2 and TRBJ2-1; 7 bases align to TRBD1. Germline V gene lookup returns CDR1 SNHLY and CDR2 FYNNEI. This CDR3 has 14 amino acids. J gave up 8 bases and V 7 bases, and 11 bases lay outside the gene matches. The entire variable domain, with the rest obtained from reference TRBV2 and TRBJ2-1, is as follows: EPEVTQTPSHQVTQMGQEVILRCVPISNHLYFYWYRQILGQKVEFLVSFYNNEISEKSEIFDDQFSVERPDGSNFTLKIRSTKLEDSAMYFCASKDRGLSDEQFFGPGTRLTVL.

This clone was seen a few times. The genes are TRBV4-1 and TRBJ1-1; D not resolved. The V gene's germline CDR1 is MGHRA and CDR2 YSYEKL. The CDR3 is 12 amino acids. With 10 bases removed from V and 1 base from J, the gap between germline ends came to 10 bases. The CDR3 here is CATRGENTEAFF. In DNA form, the CDR3 reads TGCGCCACCCGCGGCGAGAACACTGAAGCTTTCTTT.

The V and J genes are TRBV29-1 and TRBJ2-1; 10 positions agree with TRBD2. The germline V gene has CDR1 SQVTM and CDR2 ANQGSEA. J was trimmed by 5 bases and V by 7 bases; bases with no gene match: 14. The CDR3 totals 16 residues. CDR3 DNA sequence: TGCAGCGCCCCCCGGGGTAGCGGGGGGATAAACAATGAGCAGTTCTTC. Translated, it gives CSAPRGSGGINNEQFF.

The CDR3 DNA reads TGTGCCAGCAGCCAAGAAGGGACTTCGACCCAGTACTTC. Protein: CASSQEGTSTQYF. This chain connects TRBV3-1 (or the pseudogene TRBV3-2) to TRBJ2-5; D might be TRBD2 (6 bases). The CDR3 totals 13 residues. V was pared by 0 bases and J by 7 bases, with 9 bases between. Per germline, CDR1 LGHDT and CDR2 YNNKEL (reference sequence).

The gene calls are TRBV6-1 and TRBJ2-1, with 11 bases aligning to TRBD2. CDR1 MNHNS and CDR2 SASEGT come from the germline V gene. J lost 11 bases, V lost 3 bases, and 18 bases had no gene match. The CDR3 extends over 18 amino acids. CDR3 loop: CASSEGLAGGPRENKQFF. CDR3 coding DNA: TGTGCCAGCAGTGAGGGGCTAGCGGGAGGACCCAGGGAGAATAAGCAGTTCTTC.

This clone was seen only once. The chain combines TRBV5-4 with TRBJ2-3, with TRBD2 identical over 8 bases. This CDR3 is 17 amino acids long. J was trimmed by 2 bases and V by 3 bases; bases with no gene match: 11. The germline gives CDR1 SGHNT, CDR2 YYREEE (reference sequence). The CDR3 DNA follows: TGTGCCAGCAGCTCGGAGCCAGCGGGGGCCCCCACAGATACGCAGTATTTT. Translating it yields CASSSEPAGAPTDTQYF.

The V gene is TRBV15, the J gene TRBJ2-1; TRBD2 matches 7 bases. The CDR3 runs to 16 residues. Trimming took 0 bases from V and 10 from J; bases not matched to a gene: 12. The germline CDR1 and CDR2 sequences are LNHNV and YYDKDF (reference sequence). The chain's CDR3 is CATSRDGGGHYGEQFF. The CDR3 DNA follows: TGTGCCACCAGCAGAGATGGGGGAGGGCACTATGGAGAGCAGTTCTTC.

This chain connects TRBV4-2 to TRBJ1-2; D remains ambiguous. With 0 bases removed from V and 4 bases from J, the gap between germline ends came to 15 bases. This CDR3 is built from 16 residues. Germline V gene lookup returns CDR1 LGHNA and CDR2 YNFKEQ. CDR3 sequence reads: CASSQDLVRGLYGYTF. As DNA, the CDR3 is TGTGCCAGCAGCCAAGATTTGGTGCGAGGTCTCTATGGCTACACCTTC.

This clone was counted a single time. The V call is TRBV6-1, the J call TRBJ1-6, with 7 bases that match TRBD1. With V trimmed by 6 bases and J by 16 bases, 9 bases remained unmatched. Germline CDR1 MNHNS, CDR2 SASEGT. The CDR3 is made up of 12 amino acids. The CDR3 coding sequence is TGTGCCAGCAGCGGCGACAGGGTCGCTCTCCACTTT. Translation: CASSGDRVALHF.

This rearrangement joins TRBV24-1 to TRBJ2-5, with TRBD1 matching over 10 bases. Germline CDR1 reads KGHDR; CDR2 reads SFDVKD. The CDR3 runs 16 residues. The trim removed 4 bases at V and 1 base at J, leaving 5 bases unmatched. The chain's CDR3 is CATSELGTGAQETQYF. CDR3 DNA sequence: TGTGCCACCAGTGAACTCGGGACAGGGGCCCAAGAGACCCAGTACTTC.

The genes are TRBV6-1 and TRBJ2-5; D unresolved. The CDR3 extends over 14 amino acids. The V end lost 1 base, the J end lost 5 bases, and 11 bases lay between the germline ends. From germline, CDR1 is MNHNS and CDR2 SASEGT. In nucleotides, the CDR3 is TGTGCCAGCAGTGAAGGAAGCTTTTCGGAGACCCAGTACTTC. It encodes CASSEGSFSETQYF.

The V and J genes are TRBV7-8 and TRBJ1-2; possibly TRBD1 for D (5 bases). The V gene lost 2 bases and the J gene lost 0 bases, with 7 bases spanning the gap. The V gene's germline CDR1 is SGHVS and CDR2 FQNEAQ. The CDR3 is 14 residues long. This CDR3 reads CASSLRQSNYGYTF. The CDR3 DNA reads TGTGCCAGCAGCTTAAGACAGTCTAACTATGGCTACACCTTC. Using reference TRBV7-8 and TRBJ1-2 for the parts outside the CDR3, the full variable domain is GAGVSQSPRYKVAKRGQDVALRCDPISGHVSLFWYQQALGQGPEFLTYFQNEAQLDKSGLPSDRFFAERPEGSVSTLKIQRTQQEDSAVYLCASSLRQSNYGYTFGSGTRLTVV.

The chain combines TRBV30 with TRBJ2-5, with D possibly being TRBD2 (5 bases). V gave up 0 bases and J gave up 7 bases, with 9 bases separating them. This CDR3 has 12 amino acids. Per germline, CDR1 GTSNPN and CDR2 SVGIG (reference sequence). The CDR3 protein is CAWSVSDSTQYF. The CDR3 DNA is TGTGCCTGGAGTGTGTCGGACTCGACCCAGTACTTC.

The chain has TRBV9 and TRBJ1-1; D uncertain. Trimming removed 4 bases at V and 0 bases at J, with 10 bases between. Germline lookup yields CDR1 SGDLS and CDR2 YYNGEE. The CDR3 covers 14 residues. The CDR3 nucleotides are TGTGCCAGCAGCATGGGGAGGCTGAACACTGAAGCTTTCTTT. This codes for CASSMGRLNTEAFF.

The chain links TRBV12-3 or TRBV12-4 to TRBJ2-7, with 8 bases matching TRBD2. V gave up 5 bases and J gave up 6 bases; unmatched junction bases: 6. The CDR3 sequence is 13 residues long. The CDR3 is CASSLRTSLEQYF. The CDR3 bases are TGTGCCAGCAGTCTCCGGACTAGCCTCGAGCAGTACTTC.

This clone has a single count. The genes are TRBV4-1 and TRBJ1-1; 8 nucleotides match TRBD1. V shed 4 bases and J 1 base; nucleotides not matched to a gene: 5. The CDR3 extends over 15 amino acids. CDR1 and CDR2 (germline): MGHRA, YSYEKL. CDR3 in DNA: TGCGCCAGCAGCCGGCAGGGGGCGGCGAACACTGAAGCTTTCTTT. Translated: CASSRQGAANTEAFF.

The chain links TRBV30 to TRBJ1-1, with 8 nucleotides matching TRBD1. The germline V gene has CDR1 GTSNPN and CDR2 SVGIG (reference sequence). The V gene end was trimmed by 5 bases and the J gene end by 5 bases; junction bases not matched to a gene: 1. The CDR3 extends over 11 amino acids. The CDR3 region has the DNA TGTGCCTGGGACAGGGGAACTGAAGCTTTCTTT. It yields the protein CAWDRGTEAFF.

The chain joins TRBV6-5 to TRBJ1-4, with D perhaps matching TRBD1 (5 bases). Germline assignment: CDR1 MNHEY and CDR2 SVGAGI. The CDR3 spans 14 residues. The germline V and J ends were trimmed by 8 bases and 4 bases, with 14 bases remaining between them. CDR3: CASWGDLSNEKLFF. The CDR3 DNA follows: TGTGCCAGCTGGGGGGACCTGAGTAATGAAAAACTGTTTTTT.

The chain has TRBV6-5 and TRBJ1-4, with 9 bases matching TRBD1. The germline gives CDR1 MNHEY, CDR2 SVGAGI. Trimming at V came to 6 bases and at J to 7 bases, leaving 6 bases not matched to a gene. This CDR3 has 14 residues. The CDR3 reads CASRGPGQGEKLFF. In DNA, the CDR3 is TGTGCCAGCAGGGGACCGGGACAGGGTGAAAAACTGTTTTTT.

This chain links TRBV7-9 with TRBJ1-1, with D maybe TRBD1 (5 bases). The germline gives CDR1 SEHNR, CDR2 FQNEAQ (reference sequence). V was pared by 2 bases and J by 6 bases, with 13 bases between. The length of the CDR3 is 14 residues. CDR3 region: CASSLPAQGAEAFF. CDR3 sequence (DNA): TGTGCCAGCAGCTTACCGGCCCAAGGGGCTGAAGCTTTCTTT.